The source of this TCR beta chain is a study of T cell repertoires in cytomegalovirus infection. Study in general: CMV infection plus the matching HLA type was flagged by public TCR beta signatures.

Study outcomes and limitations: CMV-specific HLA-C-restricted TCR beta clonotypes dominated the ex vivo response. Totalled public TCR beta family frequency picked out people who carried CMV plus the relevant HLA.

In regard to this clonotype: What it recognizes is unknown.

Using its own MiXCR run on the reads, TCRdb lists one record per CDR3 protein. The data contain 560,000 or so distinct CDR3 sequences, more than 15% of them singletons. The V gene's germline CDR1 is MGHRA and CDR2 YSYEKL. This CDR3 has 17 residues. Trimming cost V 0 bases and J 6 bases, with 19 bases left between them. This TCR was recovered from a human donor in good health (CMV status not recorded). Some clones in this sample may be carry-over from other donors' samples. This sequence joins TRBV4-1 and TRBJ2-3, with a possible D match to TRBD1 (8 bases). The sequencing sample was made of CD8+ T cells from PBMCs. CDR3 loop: CASSQDLSQRDRDTQYF. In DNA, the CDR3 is TGCGCCAGCAGCCAAGATCTTAGCCAGCGGGACAGGGATACGCAGTATTTT.